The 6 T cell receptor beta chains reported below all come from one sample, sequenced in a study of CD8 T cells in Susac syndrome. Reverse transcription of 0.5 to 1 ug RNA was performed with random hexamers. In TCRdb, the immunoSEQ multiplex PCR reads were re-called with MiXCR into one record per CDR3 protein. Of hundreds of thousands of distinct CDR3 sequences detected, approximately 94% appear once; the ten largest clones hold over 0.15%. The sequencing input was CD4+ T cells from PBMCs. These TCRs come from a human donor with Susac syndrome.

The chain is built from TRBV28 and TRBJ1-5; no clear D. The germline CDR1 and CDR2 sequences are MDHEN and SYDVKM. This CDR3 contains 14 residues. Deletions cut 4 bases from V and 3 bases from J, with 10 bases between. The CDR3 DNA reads TGTGCCAGCAGTTCTGCAGGTTACAATCAGCCCCAGCATTTT. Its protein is CASSSAGYNQPQHF.

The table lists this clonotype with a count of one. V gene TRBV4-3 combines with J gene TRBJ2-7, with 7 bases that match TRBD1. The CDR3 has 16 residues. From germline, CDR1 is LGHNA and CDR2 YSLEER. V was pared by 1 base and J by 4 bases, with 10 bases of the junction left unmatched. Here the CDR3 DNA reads TGCGCCAGCAGCCAAGCTGGAGCCGACAGGGTATACGAGCAGTACTTC. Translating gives CASSQAGADRVYEQYF.

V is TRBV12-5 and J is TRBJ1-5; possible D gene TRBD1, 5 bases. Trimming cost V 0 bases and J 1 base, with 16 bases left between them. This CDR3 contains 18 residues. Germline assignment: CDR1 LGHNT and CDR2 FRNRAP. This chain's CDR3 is CASGLVPGGMGSNQPQHF. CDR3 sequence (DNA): TGTGCTAGTGGTTTGGTACCTGGGGGAATGGGAAGCAATCAGCCCCAGCATTTT.

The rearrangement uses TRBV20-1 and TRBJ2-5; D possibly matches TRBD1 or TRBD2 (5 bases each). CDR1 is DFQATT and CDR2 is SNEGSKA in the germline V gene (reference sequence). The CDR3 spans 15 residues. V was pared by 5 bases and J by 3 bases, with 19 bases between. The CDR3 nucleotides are TGCAGTGCTCCCTCGGGACCGGGAATTGAAGAGACCCAGTACTTC. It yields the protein CSAPSGPGIEETQYF.

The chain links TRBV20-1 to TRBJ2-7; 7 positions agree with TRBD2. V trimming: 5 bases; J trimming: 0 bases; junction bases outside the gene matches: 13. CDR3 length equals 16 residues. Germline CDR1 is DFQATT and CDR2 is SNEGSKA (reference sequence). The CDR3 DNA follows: TGCAGTGCTCCTAGACCAGCGGGGAGAGGCTCCTACGAGCAGTACTTC. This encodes CSAPRPAGRGSYEQYF.

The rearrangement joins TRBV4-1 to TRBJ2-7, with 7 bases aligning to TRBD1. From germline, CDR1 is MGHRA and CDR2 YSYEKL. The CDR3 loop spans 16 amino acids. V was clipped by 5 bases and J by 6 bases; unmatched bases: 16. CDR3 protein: CASSDRTGPDPAEQYF. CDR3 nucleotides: TGCGCCAGCAGCGACCGGACAGGTCCGGATCCCGCCGAGCAGTACTTC.